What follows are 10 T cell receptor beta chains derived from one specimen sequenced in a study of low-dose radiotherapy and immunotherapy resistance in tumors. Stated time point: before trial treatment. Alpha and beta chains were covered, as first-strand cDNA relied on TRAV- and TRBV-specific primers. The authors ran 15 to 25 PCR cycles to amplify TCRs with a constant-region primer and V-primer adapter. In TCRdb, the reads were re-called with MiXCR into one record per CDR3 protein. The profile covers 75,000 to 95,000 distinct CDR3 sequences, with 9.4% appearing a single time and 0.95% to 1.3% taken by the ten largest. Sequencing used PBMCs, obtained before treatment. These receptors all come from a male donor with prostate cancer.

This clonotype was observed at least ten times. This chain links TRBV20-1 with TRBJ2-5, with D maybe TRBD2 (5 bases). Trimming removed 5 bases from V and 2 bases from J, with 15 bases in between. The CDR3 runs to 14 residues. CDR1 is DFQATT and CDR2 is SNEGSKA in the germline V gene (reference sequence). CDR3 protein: CSAPHQGLQETQYF. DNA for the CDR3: TGCAGTGCTCCCCACCAAGGACTGCAAGAGACCCAGTACTTC.

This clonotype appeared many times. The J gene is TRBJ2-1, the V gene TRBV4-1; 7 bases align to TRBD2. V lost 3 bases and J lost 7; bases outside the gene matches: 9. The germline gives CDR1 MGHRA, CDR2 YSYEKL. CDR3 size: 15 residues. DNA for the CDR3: TGCGCCAGCAGCCATCAGCGGGATCGCCGGAATGAGCAGTTCTTC. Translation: CASSHQRDRRNEQFF.

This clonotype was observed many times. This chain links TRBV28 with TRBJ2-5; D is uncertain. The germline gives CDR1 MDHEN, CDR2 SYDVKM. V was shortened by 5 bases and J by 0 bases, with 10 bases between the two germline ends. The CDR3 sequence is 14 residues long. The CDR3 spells CASSLPRYQETQYF. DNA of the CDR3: TGTGCCAGCAGTCTTCCCCGGTACCAAGAGACCCAGTACTTC.

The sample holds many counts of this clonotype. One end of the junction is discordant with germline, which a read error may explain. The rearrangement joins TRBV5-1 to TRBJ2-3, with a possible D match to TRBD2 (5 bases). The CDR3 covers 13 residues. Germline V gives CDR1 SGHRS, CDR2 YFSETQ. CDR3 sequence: CASSFWESDTQYF. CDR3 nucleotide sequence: TGTGCCAGCAGCTTCTGGGAGTCAGATACGCAGTATTTT.

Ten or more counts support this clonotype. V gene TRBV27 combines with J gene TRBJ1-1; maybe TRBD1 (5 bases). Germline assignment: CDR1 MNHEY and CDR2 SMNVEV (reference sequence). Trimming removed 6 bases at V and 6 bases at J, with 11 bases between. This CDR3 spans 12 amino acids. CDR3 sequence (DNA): TGTGCCAGCAGCGGAGGGGTATCTGAAGCTTTCTTT. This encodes CASSGGVSEAFF.

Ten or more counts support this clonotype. Here the CDR3 reads CASSIPRSSYNEQFF. CDR3 nucleotide sequence: TGTGCCAGTAGTATTCCGCGGAGCTCCTACAATGAGCAGTTCTTC. The chain uses TRBV19 and TRBJ2-1, with D hard to call. The CDR3 spans 15 residues. Trimming left V 3 bases short and J 0 bases short, with 9 bases between. Germline CDR1 reads LNHDA; CDR2 reads SQIVND (reference sequence). Variable domain in full (rest from reference TRBV19 and TRBJ2-1): DGGITQSPKYLFRKEGQNVTLSCEQNLNHDAMYWYRQDPGQGLRLIYYSQIVNDFQKGDIAEGYSVSREKKESFPLTVTSAQKNPTAFYLCASSIPRSSYNEQFFGPGTRLTVL.

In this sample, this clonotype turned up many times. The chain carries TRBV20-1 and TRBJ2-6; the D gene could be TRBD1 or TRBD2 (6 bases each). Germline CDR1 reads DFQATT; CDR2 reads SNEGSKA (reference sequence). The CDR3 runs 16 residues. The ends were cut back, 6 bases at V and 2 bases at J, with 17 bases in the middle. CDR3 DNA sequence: TGCAGTGCCCGGGGCCGGGGGCTGGCTGGGGCCAACGTCCTGACTTTC. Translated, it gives CSARGRGLAGANVLTF.

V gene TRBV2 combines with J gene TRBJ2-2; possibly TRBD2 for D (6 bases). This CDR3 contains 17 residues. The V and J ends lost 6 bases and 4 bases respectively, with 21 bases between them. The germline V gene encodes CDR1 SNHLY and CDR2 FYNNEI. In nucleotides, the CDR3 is TGTGCCAGCAGCCGTCCAGGAGGAGGGAGTGGCACCGGGGAGCTGTTTTTT. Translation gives CASSRPGGGSGTGELFF.

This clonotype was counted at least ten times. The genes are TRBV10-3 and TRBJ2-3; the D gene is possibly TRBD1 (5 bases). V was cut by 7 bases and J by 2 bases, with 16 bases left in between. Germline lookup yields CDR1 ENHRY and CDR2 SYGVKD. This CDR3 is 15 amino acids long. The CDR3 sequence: CAIKSDTHITDTQYF. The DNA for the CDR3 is TGTGCCATCAAATCGGACACCCACATCACAGATACGCAGTATTTT.

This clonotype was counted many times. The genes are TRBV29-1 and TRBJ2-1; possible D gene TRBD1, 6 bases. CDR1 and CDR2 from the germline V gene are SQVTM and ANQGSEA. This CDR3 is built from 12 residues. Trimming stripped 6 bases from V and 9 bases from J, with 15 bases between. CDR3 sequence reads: CSVDTGQFEQFF. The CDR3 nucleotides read TGCAGCGTCGATACCGGACAGTTTGAGCAGTTCTTC.